This TCR beta chain appears in the sequencing data of a study of OX40 agonist ivuxolimab in advanced cancers. This CDR3 has 15 residues. The germline CDR1 and CDR2 sequences are SGDLS and YYNGEE. The ends were cut back, 3 bases at V and 3 bases at J, with 12 bases in the middle. Repertoires were generated with immunoSEQ multiplex PCR, while TCRdb's copy carries only in-frame clones and drops some. Of over 20,000 clones listed, approximately 79% are singletons. In this sample, this clone turned up once. The sequenced sample was CD4+ or CD8+ T cells sorted from blood, obtained in a trial of the OX40 agonist ivuxolimab. The rearrangement joins TRBV9 to TRBJ2-2, with D perhaps TRBD2 (6 bases). This TCR derives from an adult with an advanced solid tumor such as melanoma, head and neck, liver or kidney cancer. CDR3 residues: CASSASGTYTGELFF. The CDR3 DNA reads TGTGCCAGCAGCGCCTCCGGGACTTACACCGGGGAGCTGTTTTTT.